This TCR beta chain was sequenced during a study of early T cells in non-severe SARS-CoV-2 infection. Attached unique molecular identifiers marked individual cDNA molecules. TCRdb re-called the 5' RACE reads through MiXCR, storing one row per CDR3 protein. Among about 64,000 distinct CDR3 sequences listed, roughly 13% were seen once. The V gene lost 5 bases and the J gene lost 1 base, with 5 bases spanning the gap. Germline CDR1 is SGHTA and CDR2 is FQGNSA. This CDR3 has 12 amino acids. The sequencing used whole blood, collected at baseline. This receptor was identified in an adult who was a healthcare worker with PCR-confirmed SARS-CoV-2 infection or an uninfected control (not recorded which). The J gene is TRBJ2-5, the V gene TRBV7-2; the D is unclear. The CDR3, as DNA: TGTGCCAGCAGCAGCACCCAAGAGACCCAGTACTTC. Translating it yields CASSSTQETQYF.